These T cell receptor beta chains were read from a single sample in a study of cytomegalovirus exposure and HLA in healthy donors. Sequencing used immunoSEQ multiplex PCR; TCRdb keeps in-frame clones, though not all of them. This table has over 55,000 clones, around 80% appearing once. The sample was PBMCs. These receptors were obtained from a woman in her thirties in good health and CMV-seronegative. Each CDR3 is given with its conserved first and last residue. Each record gives: clone size, V gene, D gene, J gene, CDR3 protein, CDR3 DNA. D genes are given only for firm matches. The size field is filled for only some rows; it gives once, few, many or a size class.

clone_size: -; v_call: TRBV7-2; d_call: -; j_call: TRBJ2-5; cdr3_aa: CASSSRGAGVGETQYF; cdr3_nt: TGTGCCAGCAGCTCTCGGGGGGCGGGAGTGGGAGAGACCCAGTACTTC
clone_size: -; v_call: TRBV30; d_call: -; j_call: TRBJ1-1; cdr3_aa: CAWSPWGGAGEAFF; cdr3_nt: TGTGCCTGGAGTCCCTGGGGAGGCGCTGGTGAAGCTTTCTTT
clone_size: -; v_call: TRBV7-6; d_call: TRBD1; j_call: TRBJ2-7; cdr3_aa: CASSLGQYTYEQYF; cdr3_nt: TGTGCCAGCAGCTTGGGACAGTACACCTACGAGCAGTACTTC
clone_size: few; v_call: TRBV6-5; d_call: TRBD1; j_call: TRBJ1-2; cdr3_aa: CASSYARRMTGLGYTF; cdr3_nt: TGTGCCAGCAGTTACGCGCGACGAATGACAGGGTTAGGCTACACCTTC
clone_size: -; v_call: TRBV13; d_call: -; j_call: TRBJ1-5; cdr3_aa: CASSLGGSGQPQHF; cdr3_nt: TGTGCCAGCAGCTTAGGTGGCAGTGGCCAGCCCCAGCATTTT
clone_size: -; v_call: TRBV29-1; d_call: -; j_call: TRBJ1-1; cdr3_aa: CSVEDPDPGDTEAFF; cdr3_nt: TGCAGCGTTGAAGATCCGGACCCCGGGGACACTGAAGCTTTCTTT
clone_size: -; v_call: TRBV7-2; d_call: TRBD1; j_call: TRBJ1-5; cdr3_aa: CASRATGAENQPQHF; cdr3_nt: TGTGCCAGCAGAGCTACAGGGGCGGAGAATCAGCCCCAGCATTTT
clone_size: -; v_call: TRBV2; d_call: TRBD1; j_call: TRBJ1-2; cdr3_aa: CASLGGTVANYGYTF; cdr3_nt: TGTGCCAGCCTTGGAGGGACAGTAGCTAACTATGGCTACACCTTC
clone_size: -; v_call: TRBV29-1; d_call: TRBD1; j_call: TRBJ1-2; cdr3_aa: CSVRQGANYGYTF; cdr3_nt: TGCAGCGTGAGACAGGGGGCGAACTATGGCTACACCTTC
clone_size: -; v_call: TRBV6-1; d_call: -; j_call: TRBJ2-5; cdr3_aa: CASRVGGRGVTQYF; cdr3_nt: TGTGCCAGCAGGGTTGGGGGTCGCGGGGTGACCCAGTACTTC
clone_size: -; v_call: TRBV7-8; d_call: TRBD2; j_call: TRBJ2-1; cdr3_aa: CASSFIAGGPGEQFF; cdr3_nt: TGTGCCAGCAGCTTCATAGCGGGGGGGCCAGGTGAGCAGTTCTTC
clone_size: -; v_call: TRBV27; d_call: TRBD2; j_call: TRBJ2-7; cdr3_aa: CASGTSGSSYEQYF; cdr3_nt: TGTGCCTCCGGGACTAGCGGGAGCTCCTACGAGCAGTACTTC
clone_size: -; v_call: TRBV11-3; d_call: -; j_call: TRBJ1-5; cdr3_aa: CASSLGNGGSNQPQHF; cdr3_nt: TGTGCCAGCAGCTTGGGGAACGGGGGAAGCAATCAGCCCCAGCATTTT
clone_size: once; v_call: TRBV7-9; d_call: TRBD1; j_call: TRBJ1-5; cdr3_aa: CASSLNHDREPQHF; cdr3_nt: TGTGCCAGCAGCTTAAATCACGACAGGGAGCCCCAGCATTTT
clone_size: -; v_call: TRBV30; d_call: -; j_call: TRBJ1-5; cdr3_aa: CAWSVPQGSQPQHF; cdr3_nt: TGTGCCTGGAGTGTACCCCAGGGGTCTCAGCCCCAGCATTTT
clone_size: -; v_call: TRBV7-2; d_call: -; j_call: TRBJ2-1; cdr3_aa: CASSWQNNEQFF; cdr3_nt: TGTGCCAGCAGCTGGCAGAACAATGAGCAGTTCTTC
clone_size: few; v_call: TRBV6-5; d_call: TRBD1; j_call: TRBJ1-1; cdr3_aa: CASTRTGSRTEAFF; cdr3_nt: TGTGCCAGCACCCGGACAGGGTCGAGGACTGAAGCTTTCTTT
clone_size: once; v_call: TRBV7-6; d_call: TRBD1; j_call: TRBJ1-2; cdr3_aa: CASSSTGVLGYTF; cdr3_nt: TGTGCCAGCAGCTCGACAGGGGTGCTTGGCTACACCTTC
clone_size: -; v_call: TRBV29-1; d_call: -; j_call: TRBJ2-7; cdr3_aa: CSVEEGAYEQYF; cdr3_nt: TGCAGCGTTGAAGAGGGAGCCTACGAGCAGTACTTC
clone_size: -; v_call: TRBV7-8; d_call: TRBD2; j_call: TRBJ2-3; cdr3_aa: CASSRGPLGLAPDTQYF; cdr3_nt: TGTGCCAGCAGCCGGGGCCCCCTAGGACTAGCTCCAGATACGCAGTATTTT
clone_size: -; v_call: TRBV5-6; d_call: TRBD2; j_call: TRBJ2-1; cdr3_aa: CASSLTSAYNEQFF; cdr3_nt: TGTGCCAGCAGCTTGACTAGCGCCTACAATGAGCAGTTCTTC
clone_size: -; v_call: TRBV6-5; d_call: -; j_call: TRBJ1-1; cdr3_aa: CASSLQGLRTEAFF; cdr3_nt: TGTGCCAGCAGTTTACAGGGCCTGAGGACTGAAGCTTTCTTT
clone_size: -; v_call: TRBV23-1; d_call: TRBD2; j_call: TRBJ2-1; cdr3_aa: CASSQYDFGPGLAGWDEQFF; cdr3_nt: TGCGCCAGCAGTCAATATGATTTCGGGCCTGGACTAGCGGGATGGGATGAGCAGTTCTTC
clone_size: -; v_call: TRBV2; d_call: TRBD1; j_call: TRBJ2-5; cdr3_aa: CASRDIIGTGGRETQYF; cdr3_nt: TGTGCCAGCAGAGATATTATCGGGACAGGGGGGCGAGAGACCCAGTACTTC
clone_size: -; v_call: TRBV19; d_call: TRBD1; j_call: TRBJ1-5; cdr3_aa: CASSDRDQPQHF; cdr3_nt: TGTGCCAGTAGTGACAGGGATCAGCCCCAGCATTTT
clone_size: -; v_call: TRBV9; d_call: -; j_call: TRBJ2-2; cdr3_aa: CASNMVETGELFF; cdr3_nt: TGTGCCAGCAATATGGTAGAGACCGGGGAGCTGTTTTTT
clone_size: few; v_call: TRBV5-1; d_call: TRBD1; j_call: TRBJ1-2; cdr3_aa: CASSLDPGTGRKIGYTF; cdr3_nt: TGCGCCAGCAGCTTGGACCCCGGGACAGGGAGGAAAATTGGCTACACCTTC
clone_size: -; v_call: TRBV2; d_call: TRBD1; j_call: TRBJ1-6; cdr3_aa: CASSSDRGGSPLHF; cdr3_nt: TGTGCCAGCAGTTCTGACAGGGGAGGGTCACCCCTCCACTTT
clone_size: -; v_call: TRBV10-3; d_call: -; j_call: TRBJ1-5; cdr3_aa: CAISESTGGTGPQHF; cdr3_nt: TGTGCCATCAGTGAGTCAACGGGGGGCACTGGGCCCCAGCATTTT
clone_size: -; v_call: TRBV2; d_call: TRBD1; j_call: TRBJ2-7; cdr3_aa: CASSVKQGADYSYEQYF; cdr3_nt: TGTGCCAGCAGTGTCAAACAGGGGGCGGATTACTCCTACGAGCAGTACTTC
clone_size: -; v_call: TRBV9; d_call: -; j_call: TRBJ1-4; cdr3_aa: CASSAPGEKLFF; cdr3_nt: TGTGCCAGCAGCGCTCCAGGTGAAAAACTGTTTTTT
clone_size: -; v_call: TRBV6-6; d_call: -; j_call: TRBJ2-7; cdr3_aa: CASAGTYEQYF; cdr3_nt: TGTGCCAGCGCAGGCACCTACGAGCAGTACTTC
clone_size: -; v_call: TRBV30; d_call: TRBD2; j_call: TRBJ2-7; cdr3_aa: CASWTSGSREQYF; cdr3_nt: TGTGCCTCGTGGACTAGCGGGAGTAGGGAGCAGTACTTC
clone_size: -; v_call: TRBV28; d_call: TRBD2; j_call: TRBJ2-7; cdr3_aa: CASSPPGGGGYEQYF; cdr3_nt: TGTGCCAGCAGTCCGCCGGGAGGGGGGGGTTACGAGCAGTACTTC
clone_size: -; v_call: TRBV29-1; d_call: -; j_call: TRBJ2-5; cdr3_aa: CSADQGNQETQYF; cdr3_nt: TGCAGCGCTGACCAGGGAAACCAAGAGACCCAGTACTTC
clone_size: -; v_call: TRBV6-5; d_call: TRBD2; j_call: TRBJ2-7; cdr3_aa: CASSPTSGSYEQYF; cdr3_nt: TGTGCCAGCAGCCCCACTAGCGGATCCTACGAGCAGTACTTC
clone_size: -; v_call: TRBV4-3; d_call: -; j_call: TRBJ2-7; cdr3_aa: CASSQDSFRGPPTGEQYF; cdr3_nt: TGCGCCAGCAGCCAGGACAGTTTTAGAGGCCCACCTACAGGGGAGCAGTACTTC
clone_size: few; v_call: TRBV29-1; d_call: -; j_call: TRBJ2-1; cdr3_aa: CSARSSGYNEQFF; cdr3_nt: TGCAGCGCCCGCAGTAGCGGATACAATGAGCAGTTCTTC
clone_size: -; v_call: TRBV4-1; d_call: -; j_call: TRBJ1-1; cdr3_aa: CASSPSGTRQNTEAFF; cdr3_nt: TGCGCCAGCAGCCCATCGGGAACTCGACAGAACACTGAAGCTTTCTTT
clone_size: -; v_call: TRBV6-1; d_call: -; j_call: TRBJ1-5; cdr3_aa: CASSQLVYSNQPQHF; cdr3_nt: TGTGCCAGCAGTCAGCTAGTCTATAGCAATCAGCCCCAGCATTTT
clone_size: -; v_call: TRBV5-4; d_call: -; j_call: TRBJ1-6; cdr3_aa: CASSPDQGRGSPLHF; cdr3_nt: TGTGCCAGCAGCCCGGATCAGGGGAGAGGGTCACCCCTCCACTTT
clone_size: -; v_call: TRBV6-5; d_call: TRBD1; j_call: TRBJ1-1; cdr3_aa: CASTDRGPTEAFF; cdr3_nt: TGTGCCAGCACCGACAGGGGCCCGACTGAAGCTTTCTTT
clone_size: -; v_call: TRBV30; d_call: -; j_call: TRBJ1-1; cdr3_aa: CAWRQGWNTEAFF; cdr3_nt: TGTGCCTGGAGACAGGGATGGAACACTGAAGCTTTCTTT
clone_size: -; v_call: TRBV5-6; d_call: TRBD2; j_call: TRBJ2-1; cdr3_aa: CASSLGTSLNEQFF; cdr3_nt: TGTGCCAGCAGCTTGGGGACTAGCCTTAATGAGCAGTTCTTC